This TCR beta chain is drawn from a study of T cells in localized non-small cell lung cancer (dated by TCRdb to the early 2020s). Study-level background: The study analyzed T cell repertoires of roughly 220 early-stage NSCLC patients, comparing tumors and uninvolved tumor-adjacent lungs. The mean age of the NSCLC patients was 50 to 85 years, with 120 to 150 men and about a hundred women. All 220 or so NSCLC patients in the cohort were treatment-naive and had localized lung tumors that were resected. General conclusions and limits of the study: Because the study design was exploratory, TCR variables were selected using unadjusted p-values without false-discovery rate correction. Longer overall survival was associated with higher T cell density in blood, whereas shorter survival was associated with higher clonality in adjacent lung. Uninvolved tumor-adjacent lung showed the highest T cell clonality, higher than tumor, which suggests more focused antigenic responses in the adjacent lung. Multi-region tumor sequencing was not performed, so intratumor heterogeneity could not be excluded. A median of 57 of the top 100 tumor clones turned up in the paired uninvolved adjacent lung, and about 28 of those clones also ranked among the top 100 of that same adjacent lung.

The immunoSEQ Assay was used to sequence TCR beta CDR3 regions from DNA. Per the authors' processing: To compute T cell density, TCR beta template counts were normalized to usable DNA, which was estimated by amplifying housekeeping genes. Richness was estimated using the preseqR package, with extrapolation to 400,000 templates for PBMC samples and to 120,000 templates for tissue samples. Clonality was defined as one minus Pielou's evenness. Tissue-enriched TCRs were identified by differential abundance testing using productive amino-acid clonotypes, minimum total count 5 and alpha 0.1. The Jaccard Index and the Morisita Overlap Index were used to measure repertoire overlap between compartments. TCR beta CDR3s were clustered by GLIPH together with public tetramer-defined viral CDR3s, and at least three viral sequences plus V-gene enrichment were required for viral motifs. Not all clones reach the TCRdb copy of this immuneACCESS table, which keeps in-frame sequences only. Checked studies attribute under half of the gap to unresolved V genes and leave the rest unexplained. Clone size and the V and J calls come from that table; the DNA yielded D and trimming. This sample lists roughly 34,000 clones; approximately 90% were detected once. Of the sample, around 17% is held by the ten largest clones.

The CDR3 covers 13 residues, taking in both the cysteine and the phenylalanine. CDR3 DNA is the only sequence kept; it has 39 bases, read in frame from the first base. For CDR1 and CDR2, the germline V gene lists SGHDT and YYEEEE. V is cut by 5 bases and J by 3 bases, and the space between the germline ends is 12 bases. About this clone itself: The clone's antigen remains unknown. Base qualities are not recorded, but no much larger clone differs from it by a single base.

At diagnosis, peripheral blood, uninvolved tumor-adjacent lung and tumor were collected and stored as a combination of fresh-frozen and FFPE material. For TCR repertoire profiling, blood samples were analyzed in the form of peripheral blood mononuclear cells. This specimen was peripheral blood mononuclear cells, taken before any cancer treatment. Rearrangement joined TRBV5-6 to TRBJ2-7; matching of 6 bases hints at TRBD2 as the D gene. The TCR comes from a man aged 35 to 69 with stage III lung adenocarcinoma. The base sequence is TGTGCCAGCAGGCTCACGGGGGTCTACGAGCAGTACTTC. This translates into CASRLTGVYEQYF.